The rows below give T cell receptor beta chains drawn from one sample of a study of sequential checkpoint blockade in melanoma. Here immunoSEQ multiplex PCR was the method, and the copy in TCRdb shows in-frame clones only, minus some. The repertoire consists of around 34,000 clones, with approximately 77% occurring once and the leading ten covering under 20%. The specimen comprised CD8+ T cells sorted from blood (inferred from file names), sampled from a patient given nivolumab and ipilimumab in sequence. The origin of the receptors is a human donor with melanoma. CDR3s include the opening cysteine and the closing phenylalanine or tryptophan. A D gene is named only where the DNA matches it firmly. Rows may omit the clone size; those that give it use once, few, many or a size class.

V	D	size	J	DNA	CDR3
TRBV9	.	.	TRBJ2-3	TGTGCCAGCAGCGTAGTAGCGTCTAGCACAGATACGCAGTATTTT	CASSVVASSTDTQYF
TRBV19	.	.	TRBJ1-6	TGTGCCAGTGCAGACAGAATTAATTCACCCCTCCACTTT	CASADRINSPLHF
TRBV29-1	TRBD2	.	TRBJ2-2	TGCAAACCCCGGACTAGCGGGAGCCTCACCGGGGAGCTGTTTTTT	CKPRTSGSLTGELFF
TRBV6-5	.	.	TRBJ1-4	TGTGCCAGCAGGCCGGCAGGGCGGAATCAGAAACTGTTTTTT	CASRPAGRNQKLFF
TRBV27	TRBD2	.	TRBJ2-1	TGTGCCAGCAGTTTACGACTAGCGGGGGGGAGTGAGCAGTTCTTC	CASSLRLAGGSEQFF
TRBV9	TRBD1	.	TRBJ1-3	TGTGCCAGCAGCGACCAGGACAGGCGGACCATATATTTT	CASSDQDRRTIYF
TRBV6-5	.	.	TRBJ2-1	TGTGCCAGCAGTTACTCCAGCGGCAATGAGCAGTTCTTC	CASSYSSGNEQFF
TRBV28	TRBD1	medium-sized	TRBJ2-7	TGTGCCAGCAGTTCTACAGGGGAGTGGGACGAGCAGTACTTC	CASSSTGEWDEQYF
TRBV7-8	.	.	TRBJ1-1	TGTGCCAGCAGCCCCTGGTCGGGGGGGGCGCGGGGCACTGAAGCTTTCTTT	CASSPWSGGARGTEAFF
TRBV5-1	TRBD1	.	TRBJ1-4	TGCGCCAGCAGCTTGGCCTCAGGGGGCGCAACTAATGAAAAACTGTTTTTT	CASSLASGGATNEKLFF
TRBV28	.	.	TRBJ2-7	TGTGCCAGCAGTTTATGGCGGGAACGCTCCTACGAGCAGTACTTC	CASSLWRERSYEQYF
TRBV4-2	.	.	TRBJ1-1	TGTGCCAGCAGCCAAGCCGCCAGGATGAACACTGAAGCTTTCTTT	CASSQAARMNTEAFF
TRBV19	.	.	TRBJ2-1	TGTGCCAGTAGTACCCGAAGCGGTGACAATGAGCAGTTCTTC	CASSTRSGDNEQFF
TRBV2	.	.	TRBJ2-7	TGTGCCAGCATTGAAGACAGAACCCTCGAGCAGTACTTC	CASIEDRTLEQYF
TRBV4-3	.	.	TRBJ2-5	TGCGCCAGCAGCCAAGTGTTCGCTACCCAAGAGACCCAGTACTTC	CASSQVFATQETQYF
TRBV7-6	.	once	TRBJ1-5	TGTGCCAGCAGCTTAGCGCCGGGGGGGAAAGGAGGGCCCCAGCATTTT	CASSLAPGGKGGPQHF
TRBV27	.	.	TRBJ2-2	TGTGCCAGCAGTTTATCGAGACTCGGGGAGCTGTTTTTT	CASSLSRLGELFF
TRBV7-6	.	medium-sized	TRBJ1-1	TGTGCCAGCAGCTTCGCAGGGAAGGGCACTGAAGCTTTCTTT	CASSFAGKGTEAFF
TRBV5-6	.	.	TRBJ2-2	TGTGCCAGCAGGCAAATGGCGGGTGGTAACACCGGGGAGCTGTTTTTT	CASRQMAGGNTGELFF
TRBV27	TRBD2	.	TRBJ2-7	TGTGCCAGCAGATCTCCGGGACTAGCGGGGTTAAGGGCCTACGAGCAGTACTTC	CASRSPGLAGLRAYEQYF
TRBV27	TRBD1	.	TRBJ2-2	TGTGCCAGCCAGGGGGCCGGGGAGCTGTTTTTT	CASQGAGELFF
TRBV19	TRBD1	.	TRBJ1-5	TGTGCCAGTAGTATAAGGGACAGAAATCAGCCCCAGCATTTT	CASSIRDRNQPQHF
TRBV30	.	.	TRBJ2-7	TGTGCCTGGGGGGACTCCGCCGAGCAGTACTTC	CAWGDSAEQYF
TRBV19	TRBD1	.	TRBJ1-1	TGTGCCAGTAGTGACCGAGGGGGCGCCGGCTACTTCCCGCAAGCTTTCTTT	CASSDRGGAGYFPQAFF
TRBV4-1	TRBD1	.	TRBJ2-1	TGCGCCAGCAGCCAAGTAACAGGGGTTTACAATGAGCAGTTCTTC	CASSQVTGVYNEQFF
TRBV5-1	.	.	TRBJ2-6	TGCGCCAGCAGGCAGATAAACTCTGGGGCCAACGTCCTGACTTTC	CASRQINSGANVLTF
TRBV10-3	TRBD1	.	TRBJ1-2	TGTGCCATCACCGGGGGGGGGACAGTTAACTATGGCTACACCTTC	CAITGGGTVNYGYTF
TRBV4-3	.	.	TRBJ1-4	TGCGCCAGCAGCCAAGTACTTTTTTATTCCCGTGCTGAAAAACTGTTTTTT	CASSQVLFYSRAEKLFF